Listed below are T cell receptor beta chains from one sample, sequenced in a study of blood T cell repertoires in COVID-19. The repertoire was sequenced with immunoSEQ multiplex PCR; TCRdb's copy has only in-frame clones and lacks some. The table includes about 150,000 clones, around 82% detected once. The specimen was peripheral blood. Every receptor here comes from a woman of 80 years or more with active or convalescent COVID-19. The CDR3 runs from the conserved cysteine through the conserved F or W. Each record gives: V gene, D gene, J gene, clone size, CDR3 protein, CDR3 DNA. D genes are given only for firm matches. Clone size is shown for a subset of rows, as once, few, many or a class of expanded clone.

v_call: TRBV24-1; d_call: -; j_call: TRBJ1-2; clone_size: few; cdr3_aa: CAASGGDYGYTF; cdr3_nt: TGTGCCGCCTCGGGAGGGGACTATGGCTACACCTTC
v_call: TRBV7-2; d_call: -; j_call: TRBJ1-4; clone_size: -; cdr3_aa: CASSQWGQGSTNEKLFF; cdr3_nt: TGTGCCAGCAGTCAATGGGGGCAGGGTAGTACTAATGAAAAACTGTTTTTT
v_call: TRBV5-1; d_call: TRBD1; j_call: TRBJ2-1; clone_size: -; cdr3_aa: CASSLAWTGVAGGQFF; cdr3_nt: TGCGCCAGCAGCTTGGCCTGGACAGGGGTCGCCGGGGGGCAGTTCTTC
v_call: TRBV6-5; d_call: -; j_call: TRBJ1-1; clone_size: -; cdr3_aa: CASSYGDTEAFF; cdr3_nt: TGTGCCAGCAGTTATGGAGACACTGAAGCTTTCTTT
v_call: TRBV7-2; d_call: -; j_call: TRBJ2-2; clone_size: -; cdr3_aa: CASSWALGASGELFF; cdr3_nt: TGTGCCAGCAGCTGGGCCCTAGGGGCGTCCGGGGAGCTGTTTTTT
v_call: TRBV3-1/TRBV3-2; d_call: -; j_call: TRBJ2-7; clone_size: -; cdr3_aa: CASSQVQQPRYEQYF; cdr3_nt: TGTGCCAGCAGCCAAGTACAACAGCCAAGATACGAGCAGTACTTC
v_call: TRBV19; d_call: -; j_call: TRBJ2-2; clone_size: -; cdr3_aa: CASSKDMRNTGELFF; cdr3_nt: TGTGCCAGTAGTAAAGACATGCGGAACACCGGGGAGCTGTTTTTT
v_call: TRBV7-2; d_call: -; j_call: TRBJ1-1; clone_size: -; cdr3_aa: CASSLGPDTEAFF; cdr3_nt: TGTGCCAGCAGCTTGGGCCCGGACACTGAAGCTTTCTTT
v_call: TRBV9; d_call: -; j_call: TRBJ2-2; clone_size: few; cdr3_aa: CASSWQGRIPGELFF; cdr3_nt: TGTGCCAGCAGCTGGCAGGGGCGAATTCCCGGGGAGCTGTTTTTT
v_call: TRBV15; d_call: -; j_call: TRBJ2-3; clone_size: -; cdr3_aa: CATRFGRTDTQYF; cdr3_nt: TGTGCCACCAGGTTTGGGAGGACAGATACGCAGTATTTT
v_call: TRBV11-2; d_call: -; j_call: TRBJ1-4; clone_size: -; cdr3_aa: CASSAGLPTNEKLFF; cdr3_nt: TGTGCCAGCAGCGCTGGACTGCCAACTAATGAAAAACTGTTTTTT
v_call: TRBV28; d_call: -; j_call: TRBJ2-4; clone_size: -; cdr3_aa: CASRAKNIQYF; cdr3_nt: TGTGCCAGCAGGGCAAAAAACATTCAGTACTTC
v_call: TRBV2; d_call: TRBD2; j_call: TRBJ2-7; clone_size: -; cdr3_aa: CASSFTGLAGYEQYF; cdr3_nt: TGTGCCAGCAGTTTTACGGGACTAGCGGGATACGAGCAGTACTTC
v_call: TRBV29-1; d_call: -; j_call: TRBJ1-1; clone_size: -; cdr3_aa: CSVDPGHQSSGTEAFF; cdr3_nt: TGCAGCGTTGACCCGGGACATCAATCCTCAGGCACTGAAGCTTTCTTT
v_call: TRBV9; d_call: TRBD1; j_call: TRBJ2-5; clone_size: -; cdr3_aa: CASSVVGTAAETQYF; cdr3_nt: TGTGCCAGCAGCGTAGTGGGGACAGCCGCAGAGACCCAGTACTTC
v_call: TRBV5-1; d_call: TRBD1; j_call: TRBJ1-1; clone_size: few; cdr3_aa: CASSLPTGRFTEAFF; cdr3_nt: TGCGCCAGCAGCTTGCCGACAGGGCGGTTCACTGAAGCTTTCTTT
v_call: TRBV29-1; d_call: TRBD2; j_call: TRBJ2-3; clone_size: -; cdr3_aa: CSVEKASGRTDTQYF; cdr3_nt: TGCAGCGTTGAAAAGGCTAGCGGGAGGACAGATACGCAGTATTTT
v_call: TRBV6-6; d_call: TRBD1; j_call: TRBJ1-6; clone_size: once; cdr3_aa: CASSYPTGAQASPLHF; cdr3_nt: TGTGCCAGCAGTTATCCCACAGGGGCCCAGGCTTCACCCCTCCACTTT
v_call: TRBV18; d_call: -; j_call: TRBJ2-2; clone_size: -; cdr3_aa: CASSPRSGPGELFF; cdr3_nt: TGTGCCAGCTCACCACGGTCAGGGCCCGGGGAGCTGTTTTTT
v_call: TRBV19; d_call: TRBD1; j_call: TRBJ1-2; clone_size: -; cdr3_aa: CAARTGGIYGYTF; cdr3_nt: TGTGCCGCAAGGACAGGGGGCATCTATGGCTACACCTTC
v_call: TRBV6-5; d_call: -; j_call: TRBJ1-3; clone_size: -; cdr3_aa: CASDTGSSGNTIYF; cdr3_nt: TGTGCCAGCGACACAGGGAGCTCTGGAAACACCATATATTTT
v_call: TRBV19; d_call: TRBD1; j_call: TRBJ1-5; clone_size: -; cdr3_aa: CASTLRDRSNQPQHF; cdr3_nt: TGTGCCAGTACCCTACGGGACAGGAGCAATCAGCCCCAGCATTTT
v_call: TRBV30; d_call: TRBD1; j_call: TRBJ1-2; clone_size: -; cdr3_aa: CAWSVAGGNYGYTF; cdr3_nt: TGTGCCTGGAGTGTTGCAGGGGGGAACTATGGCTACACCTTC
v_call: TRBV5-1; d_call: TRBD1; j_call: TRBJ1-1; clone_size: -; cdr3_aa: CASSSTGGWTEAFF; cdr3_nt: TGCGCCAGCAGCTCGACAGGGGGGTGGACTGAAGCTTTCTTT
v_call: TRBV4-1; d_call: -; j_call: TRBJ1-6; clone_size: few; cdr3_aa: CASSQDLSPLHF; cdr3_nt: TGCGCCAGCAGCCAAGATCTATCACCCCTCCACTTT
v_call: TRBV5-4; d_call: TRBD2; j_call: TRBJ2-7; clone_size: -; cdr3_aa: CASSPSSGGRGPYEQYF; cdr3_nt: TGTGCCAGCAGCCCCAGTTCGGGCGGGAGGGGGCCCTACGAGCAGTACTTC
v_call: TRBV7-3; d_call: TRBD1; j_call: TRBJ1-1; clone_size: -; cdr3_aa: CASSSRAGTGKLNTEAFF; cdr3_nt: TGTGCCAGCAGCTCTAGGGCCGGGACAGGAAAATTGAACACTGAAGCTTTCTTT